This T cell receptor beta chain was profiled in a study of T cell changes during pregnancy in multiple sclerosis. The germline gives CDR1 SNHLY, CDR2 FYNNEI. The CDR3 extends over 15 amino acids. With 6 bases clipped from V and 2 bases from J, the junction kept 5 bases outside the gene matches. Sequenced by immunoSEQ multiplex PCR; TCRdb stores in-frame clones only, minus some. The table records tens of thousands of clones, 94% of them present only once. This TCR came from a female donor with multiple sclerosis, enrolled in a pregnancy study. This material consisted of peripheral blood, taken in the third trimester of pregnancy. V and J are TRBV2 and TRBJ2-1; TRBD1 matches 9 bases. This CDR3 is CASSEDRGTYNEQFF. DNA for the CDR3: TGTGCCAGCAGCGAGGACAGGGGTACCTACAATGAGCAGTTCTTC. Based on the CDR3 plus reference TRBV2 and TRBJ2-1, the full variable domain is EPEVTQTPSHQVTQMGQEVILRCVPISNHLYFYWYRQILGQKVEFLVSFYNNEISEKSEIFDDQFSVERPDGSNFTLKIRSTKLEDSAMYFCASSEDRGTYNEQFFGPGTRLTVL.